The 12 T cell receptor beta chains listed next were all sequenced from one sample in a study of T cell responses to AZD1222 COVID-19 vaccine. TCRdb keeps only in-frame clones here, not all; method: immunoSEQ multiplex PCR. The sample gives some 150,000 clones, around 93% of which show up once; 2.5% to 4% is in the top ten. The specimen was peripheral blood, collected 28 days after the second AZD1222 dose. These TCRs come from an adult who received the AZD1222 COVID-19 vaccine.

CDR3 amino acids: CASSRTGSTDTQYF. The DNA for the CDR3 is TGCGCCAGCAGTCGGACAGGAAGCACAGATACGCAGTATTTT. The rearrangement links TRBV10-1 to TRBJ2-3; TRBD1 matches at 7 bases. This CDR3 comprises 14 residues. Trimming at V came to 5 bases and at J to 0 bases, leaving 2 bases not matched to a gene. Germline V gives CDR1 WNHNN, CDR2 SYGVQD (reference sequence).

This rearrangement joins TRBV7-2 to TRBJ1-3; D not resolved. The V end was cut by 5 bases, the J end by 0 bases, with 8 bases between. The CDR3 sequence is 14 residues long. CDR1 is SGHTA, CDR2 FQGNSA, per germline. The DNA for the CDR3 is TGTGCCAGCAGCCTAGGGTCCTCTGGAAACACCATATATTTT. Translation gives CASSLGSSGNTIYF.

The V call is TRBV27, the J call TRBJ1-6; unclear D gene. The CDR3 is made up of 16 amino acids. The V gene's germline CDR1 is MNHEY and CDR2 SMNVEV (reference sequence). V lost 6 bases to trimming and J lost 0 bases, with 12 bases between them. CDR3: CASRLFIFSYNSPLHF. The CDR3 bases are TGTGCCAGCAGACTTTTTATCTTCTCCTATAATTCACCCCTCCACTTT.

Only a few counts were recorded for this clone. The rearrangement links TRBV28 to TRBJ2-7; D call uncertain. V dropped 2 bases and J dropped 4 bases, with 6 bases sitting between them. The CDR3 consists of 12 residues. In germline, CDR1 is MDHEN, CDR2 SYDVKM. The CDR3 DNA is TGTGCCAGCAGTTTAAGTAGGTACGAGCAGTACTTC. Protein sequence: CASSLSRYEQYF.

The rearrangement joins TRBV6-5 to TRBJ1-2, with D possibly matching TRBD1 (6 bases). The CDR3 is made up of 13 amino acids. Germline V gene data show CDR1 as MNHEY and CDR2 as SVGAGI. V shed 2 bases and J shed 4 bases, with 8 bases lying between them. The CDR3 here is CASSYTGLYGYTF. The CDR3 nucleotides are TGTGCCAGCAGTTACACAGGGCTCTATGGCTACACCTTC.

This chain uses TRBV7-2 with TRBJ1-1; tentatively, D is TRBD1 (6 bases). CDR3 length equals 13 residues. Germline values: CDR1 SGHTA, CDR2 FQGNSA. V was pared by 3 bases and J by 4 bases, with 9 bases between. CDR3 sequence: CASSFTGPTEAFF. CDR3 in DNA: TGTGCCAGCAGCTTTACAGGGCCCACTGAAGCTTTCTTT.

The rearrangement links TRBV6-1 to TRBJ2-7; TRBD2 aligns across 11 bases. Germline CDR1 is MNHNS and CDR2 is SASEGT. V trimming: 2 bases; J trimming: 4 bases; junction bases outside the gene matches: 13. The CDR3 contains 18 residues. Here the CDR3 reads CASSELGLAEYRRYEQYF. The DNA for the CDR3 is TGTGCCAGCAGTGAACTGGGACTAGCGGAGTACCGGCGGTACGAGCAGTACTTC.

This CDR3 reads CASSEEGAGANVLTF. CDR3 in DNA: TGTGCCAGCAGTGAAGAGGGCGCTGGGGCCAACGTCCTGACTTTC. The rearrangement uses TRBV2 and TRBJ2-6; D unclear. Trimming pared 1 base from V and 2 bases from J, leaving 6 bases between. The germline gives CDR1 SNHLY, CDR2 FYNNEI. This CDR3 contains 15 residues.

The CDR3 reads CASSLFRLGGGYSPLHF. The CDR3 nucleotides read TGTGCCAGCAGTTTATTCCGGCTTGGGGGAGGGTATTCACCCCTCCACTTT. This chain links TRBV27 with TRBJ1-6; D may be TRBD1 (5 bases). CDR1 is MNHEY, CDR2 SMNVEV, per germline (reference sequence). Trimming took 1 base from V and 8 from J, leaving 18 bases between them. This CDR3 comprises 17 residues.

The chain is built from TRBV6-5 and TRBJ2-7; D unresolved. CDR1 is MNHEY and CDR2 is SVGAGI in the germline V gene. Deletions cut 7 bases from V and 0 bases from J, with 13 bases between. This CDR3 has 14 amino acids. The CDR3 sequence is CASMLGFFSYEQYF. The CDR3 DNA reads TGTGCCAGCATGTTGGGATTCTTCTCCTACGAGCAGTACTTC.

The chain carries TRBV28 and TRBJ1-4; D not resolved. The CDR3 consists of 13 residues. The V end lost 8 bases, the J end lost 8 bases, and 15 bases lay between the germline ends. The germline V gene encodes CDR1 MDHEN and CDR2 SYDVKM. In nucleotides, the CDR3 is TGTGCCAGCCTCTTGCGGGATTCGGAAAAACTGTTTTTT. The encoded protein is CASLLRDSEKLFF. Full variable domain (outside the CDR3, taken from reference TRBV28 and TRBJ1-4): DVKVTQSSRYLVKRTGEKVFLECVQDMDHENMFWYRQDPGLGLRLIYFSYDVKMKEKGDIPEGYSVSREKKERFSLILESASTNQTSMYLCASLLRDSEKLFFGSGTQLSVL.

The genes are TRBV18 and TRBJ1-6; D is undetermined. The CDR3 is 15 amino acids. Between the trimmed V and J ends, which lost 3 bases and 2 bases, there was a span of 8 bases. Looked up from germline, CDR1 is KGHSH and CDR2 is LQKENI. The CDR3 reads CASSPWKTYNSPLHF. The CDR3 DNA reads as TGTGCCAGCTCACCCTGGAAGACCTATAATTCACCCCTCCACTTT.